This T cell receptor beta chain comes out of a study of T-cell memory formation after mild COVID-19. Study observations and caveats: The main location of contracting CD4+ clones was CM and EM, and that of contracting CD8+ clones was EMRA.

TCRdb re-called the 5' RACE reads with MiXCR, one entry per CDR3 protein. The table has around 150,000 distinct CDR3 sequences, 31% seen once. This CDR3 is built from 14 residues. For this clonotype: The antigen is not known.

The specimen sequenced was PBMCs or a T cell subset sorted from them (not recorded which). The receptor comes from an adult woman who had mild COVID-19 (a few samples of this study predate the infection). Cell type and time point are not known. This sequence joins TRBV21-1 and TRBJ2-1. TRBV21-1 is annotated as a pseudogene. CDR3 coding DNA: TGTGCCAGCAGCAAAATAGGCGGACGGGATGAGCAGTTCTTC. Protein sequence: CASSKIGGRDEQFF.